This T cell receptor (beta chain) is drawn from a study of molecular identifiers for immune sequencing clone quantification. Trimming took off 6 bases at V and 6 bases at J, with 9 bases between the two ends. This CDR3 has 12 residues. Germline-derived CDR1 and CDR2 are SEHNR and FQNEAQ (reference sequence). This clonotype was found many times. As yet, its antigen is unknown. Study-wide findings and caveats: Whereas naive cells kept under 1% of molecules in clones above 20 RNA copies, such clones held over 98% in effectors.

Sorted cells numbering 20,000 to 1,000,000, with 10%, 30% or 50% RNA, yielded the naive CD8 libraries. Previously published methods and listed TCR primers were used for the bulk TCR libraries. TCRdb fed the PCR reads into MiXCR, producing one record per CDR3 protein. The top ten clones hold about 0.84% of a sample with 460,000 or so distinct CDR3 sequences, about a fifth of them seen once. The chain joins TRBV7-9 to TRBJ2-4, with TRBD2 as a possible D gene (5 bases). Sequenced input: naive CD8+ T cells from blood, with Jurkat cell RNA spiked in. Subset here: FACS-sorted CD8+CD4-CCR7+CD45RA+ naive T cells. This clonotype originated in a human donor in good health. Some libraries in this study had Jurkat cell RNA spiked in. The CDR3 bases are TGTGCCAGCAGAGGGAGTGGAAACATTCAGTACTTC. Translation: CASRGSGNIQYF.